Listed below are T cell receptor beta chains from one sample, sequenced in a study of blood T cell repertoires in COVID-19. The assay was immunoSEQ multiplex PCR, and TCRdb's table has in-frame clones only and misses some. The data contain 200,000 to 300,000 clones, around 87% of them singletons. Sequencing was performed on peripheral blood. The receptors were gathered from a woman aged 25 to 45 who had recovered from COVID-19. The CDR3 runs from the conserved cysteine through the conserved F or W. A D gene is named only where the DNA matches it firmly. The size entry is marked missing in some rows and otherwise reads once, few, many or a size class.

CDR3aa	CDR3nt	abundance	v_gene	d_gene	j_gene
CASSKTSGTETQYF	TGTGCCAGCAGCAAGACTAGCGGGACGGAGACCCAGTACTTC	NA	TRBV6-5	TRBD2	TRBJ2-5
CAWKPGFPDEQYF	TGTGCCTGGAAACCAGGGTTTCCGGACGAGCAGTACTTC	NA	TRBV30	NA	TRBJ2-7
CASSESNGGYGYTF	TGCGCCAGCAGTGAGTCGAACGGGGGCTATGGCTACACCTTC	NA	TRBV10-2	NA	TRBJ1-2
CASNLAGGLNYEQYF	TGTGCCAGCAATCTAGCGGGGGGCCTTAACTACGAGCAGTACTTC	NA	TRBV2	TRBD2	TRBJ2-7
CASSNLLGATQPQHF	TGTGCCAGTAGCAATCTTCTAGGAGCAACTCAGCCCCAGCATTTT	NA	TRBV19	NA	TRBJ1-5
CASSLQIANTGELFF	TGTGCCAGCAGTCTACAGATCGCGAACACCGGGGAGCTGTTTTTT	NA	TRBV6-2/TRBV6-3	NA	TRBJ2-2
CASEDQGGPGEQYF	TGTGCCAGCGAGGATCAGGGGGGACCTGGGGAGCAGTACTTC	NA	TRBV11-2	NA	TRBJ2-7
CASSGESWGTEAFF	TGTGCCAGCAGTGGGGAGTCGTGGGGCACTGAAGCTTTCTTT	few	TRBV27	NA	TRBJ1-1
CASSQPGLAGRDTQYF	TGTGCCAGCAGCCAACCTGGACTAGCGGGGAGGGATACGCAGTATTTT	NA	TRBV4-2	TRBD2	TRBJ2-3
CASSPAHESPLHF	TGTGCCAGCTCACCCGCCCACGAGTCACCCCTCCACTTT	NA	TRBV18	NA	TRBJ1-6
CASSQMTGIEQFF	TGCGCCAGCAGCCAAATGACAGGGATCGAGCAGTTCTTC	NA	TRBV4-1	TRBD1	TRBJ2-1
CASSFRGGFSSYEQYF	TGTGCCAGCAGCTTCCGAGGGGGTTTTTCCTCCTACGAGCAGTACTTC	NA	TRBV14	NA	TRBJ2-7
CSVAEGARTEAFF	TGCAGCGTTGCCGAGGGGGCGCGCACTGAAGCTTTCTTT	NA	TRBV29-1	TRBD1	TRBJ1-1
CASSLRGINEQYF	TGTGCCAGCAGCTTGCGGGGTATCAACGAGCAGTACTTC	NA	TRBV5-6	NA	TRBJ2-7
CASSYPEETQYF	TGTGCCAGCAGTTACCCAGAAGAGACCCAGTACTTC	once	TRBV6-2/TRBV6-3	NA	TRBJ2-5
CASSQDSGGRQFF	TGCGCCAGCAGCCAAGATTCGGGAGGGAGGCAGTTCTTC	NA	TRBV4-3	TRBD2	TRBJ2-1
CASSHPVGEYGYTF	TGCGCCAGCAGCCACCCCGTCGGGGAGTATGGCTACACCTTC	few	TRBV4-1	NA	TRBJ1-2
CASNTILTDTQYF	TGTGCCAGCAACACCATCCTGACAGATACGCAGTATTTT	NA	TRBV7-2	NA	TRBJ2-3
CASSLSGVANYGYTF	TGCGCCAGCAGCTTGAGCGGTGTAGCTAACTATGGCTACACCTTC	NA	TRBV5-1	NA	TRBJ1-2
CASSLTPSGGYNEQFF	TGTGCCAGCAGTTTAACTCCTAGCGGGGGGTACAATGAGCAGTTCTTC	NA	TRBV27	TRBD2	TRBJ2-1
CASSPPGGGQPQHF	TGTGCCAGCAGTCCCCCGGGGGGCGGTCAGCCCCAGCATTTT	NA	TRBV6-2/TRBV6-3	NA	TRBJ1-5
CASSLEGTGGEGYTF	TGCGCCAGCAGCTTGGAAGGGACAGGGGGTGAAGGCTACACCTTC	NA	TRBV5-1	TRBD1	TRBJ1-2
CASSGGQSLNYGYTF	TGCGCCAGCAGCGGAGGACAGTCCCTAAACTATGGCTACACCTTC	NA	TRBV5-1	NA	TRBJ1-2
CASSLLAGVSDWFDEQFF	TGTGCCAGCAGCTTACTAGCGGGTGTTTCGGATTGGTTCGATGAGCAGTTCTTC	NA	TRBV7-2	TRBD2	TRBJ2-1
CASSSAGGGENEQFF	TGTGCCAGCAGCTCTGCGGGCGGGGGTGAAAATGAGCAGTTCTTC	many	TRBV5-6	TRBD2	TRBJ2-1
CASTPDRGAGEQFF	TGTGCCAGCACCCCCGACAGGGGAGCCGGTGAGCAGTTCTTC	NA	TRBV6-5	TRBD1	TRBJ2-1
CASSLYNEQFF	TGTGCCAGCAGCCTATACAATGAGCAGTTCTTC	NA	TRBV3-1/TRBV3-2	NA	TRBJ2-1
CASSLARGPRGTDTQYF	TGTGCCAGCAGCTTGGCTAGGGGGCCTCGGGGCACAGATACGCAGTATTTT	NA	TRBV5-4	TRBD1	TRBJ2-3
CASSLKGSNTEAFF	TGTGCCAGCAGTTTAAAAGGGAGCAACACTGAAGCTTTCTTT	NA	TRBV27	NA	TRBJ1-1
CASSEEGLAGNIQYF	TGTGCCAGCAGTGAAGAGGGACTAGCGGGGAACATTCAGTACTTC	once	TRBV2	TRBD2	TRBJ2-4
CASSQIAGGLTDTQYF	TGCGCCAGCAGCCAAATAGCGGGGGGGCTCACAGATACGCAGTATTTT	NA	TRBV4-3	TRBD2	TRBJ2-3
CSARGREAFF	TGCAGTGCTAGAGGCAGAGAAGCTTTCTTT	NA	TRBV20-1	NA	TRBJ1-1
CASSRIAGTEAFF	TGTGCCAGCAGCCGAATAGCGGGAACTGAAGCTTTCTTT	once	TRBV2	NA	TRBJ1-1
CASSETSALATEAFF	TGTGCCAGCAGCGAGACATCTGCGCTGGCCACTGAAGCTTTCTTT	NA	TRBV9	NA	TRBJ1-1
CAWRGTGAVEAFF	TGTGCCTGGAGAGGGACAGGGGCCGTGGAAGCTTTCTTT	NA	TRBV30	TRBD1	TRBJ1-1
CASRLQGRRTGELFF	TGCGCCAGCAGACTACAGGGGAGACGGACCGGGGAGCTGTTTTTT	NA	TRBV5-1	TRBD1	TRBJ2-2
CASSQGTGGWVDTQYF	TGCGCCAGCAGCCAAGGTACAGGGGGATGGGTAGATACGCAGTATTTT	NA	TRBV4-1	TRBD1	TRBJ2-3
CASSELGSDTQYF	TGCGCCAGCAGTGAGCTAGGCTCAGATACGCAGTATTTT	NA	TRBV10-2	NA	TRBJ2-3
CASRLTGGSREQYF	TGTGCCAGCAGATTGACAGGGGGAAGTCGCGAGCAGTACTTC	once	TRBV7-2	TRBD1	TRBJ2-7
CASSLGALGGAETQYF	TGTGCCAGCAGCTTGGGTGCACTAGGGGGGGCAGAGACCCAGTACTTC	NA	TRBV5-6	NA	TRBJ2-5
CASSPEYNSPLHF	TGTGCCAGCTCACCAGAGTATAATTCACCCCTCCACTTT	NA	TRBV18	NA	TRBJ1-6
CASRPGQRAYEQYF	TGTGCCAGCAGGCCGGGACAGAGAGCTTACGAGCAGTACTTC	NA	TRBV5-6	TRBD1	TRBJ2-7
CASSEAETGGRYEQYF	TGTGCCAGCAGTGAAGCGGAGACAGGGGGCAGGTACGAGCAGTACTTC	NA	TRBV6-1	TRBD1	TRBJ2-7
CASSDRGHSYEQYF	TGTGCCAGTAGTGACAGGGGGCACTCCTACGAGCAGTACTTC	NA	TRBV19	TRBD1	TRBJ2-7